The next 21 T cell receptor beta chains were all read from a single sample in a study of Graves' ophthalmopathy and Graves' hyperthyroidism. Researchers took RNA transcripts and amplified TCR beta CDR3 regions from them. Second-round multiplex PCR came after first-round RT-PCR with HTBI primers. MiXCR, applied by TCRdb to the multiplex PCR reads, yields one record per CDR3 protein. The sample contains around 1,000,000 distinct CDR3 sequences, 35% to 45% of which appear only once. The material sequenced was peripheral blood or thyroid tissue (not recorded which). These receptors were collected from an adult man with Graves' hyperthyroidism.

In DNA form, the CDR3 reads TGTGCCATCAGTGAGGGCGTTTCCTGTGGCTACACCTTC. Amino acid sequence: CAISEGVSCGYTF. This rearrangement joins TRBV10-3 to TRBJ1-2; D not resolved. V gave up 2 bases and J gave up 7 bases, with 11 bases separating them. The germline V gene encodes CDR1 ENHRY and CDR2 SYGVKD. The CDR3 covers 13 residues.

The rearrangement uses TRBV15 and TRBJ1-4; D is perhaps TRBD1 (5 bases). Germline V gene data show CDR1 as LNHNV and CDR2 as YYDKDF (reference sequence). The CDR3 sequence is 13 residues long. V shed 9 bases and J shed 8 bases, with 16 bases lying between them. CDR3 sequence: CATAWGPGEKLFF. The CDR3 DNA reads TGTGCCACAGCTTGGGGACCCGGGGAAAAACTGTTTTTT.

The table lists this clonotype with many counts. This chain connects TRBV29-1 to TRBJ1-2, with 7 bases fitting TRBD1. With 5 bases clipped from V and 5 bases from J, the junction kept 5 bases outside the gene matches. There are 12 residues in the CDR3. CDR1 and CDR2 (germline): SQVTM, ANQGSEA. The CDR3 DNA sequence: TGCAGCGTTTTAACAGGGGATTATGGCTACACCTTC. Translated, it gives CSVLTGDYGYTF.

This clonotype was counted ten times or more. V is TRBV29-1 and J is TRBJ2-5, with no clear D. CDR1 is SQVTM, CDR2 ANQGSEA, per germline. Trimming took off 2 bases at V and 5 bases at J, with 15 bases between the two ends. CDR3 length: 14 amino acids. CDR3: CSVETVVEVETQYF. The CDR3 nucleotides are TGCAGCGTTGAAACGGTGGTTGAGGTGGAGACCCAGTACTTC.

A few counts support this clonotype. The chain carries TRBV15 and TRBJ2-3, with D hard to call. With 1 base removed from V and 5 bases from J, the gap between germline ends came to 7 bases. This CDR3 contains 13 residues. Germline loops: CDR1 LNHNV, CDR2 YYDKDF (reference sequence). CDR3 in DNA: TGTGCCACCAGCAGAGTGAAGGGAGATACGCAGTATTTT. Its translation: CATSRVKGDTQYF. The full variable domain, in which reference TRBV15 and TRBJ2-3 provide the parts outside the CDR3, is DAMVIQNPRYQVTQFGKPVTLSCSQTLNHNVMYWYQQKSSQAPKLLFHYYDKDFNNEADTPDNFQSRRPNTSFCFLDIRSPGLGDTAMYLCATSRVKGDTQYFGPGTRLTVL.

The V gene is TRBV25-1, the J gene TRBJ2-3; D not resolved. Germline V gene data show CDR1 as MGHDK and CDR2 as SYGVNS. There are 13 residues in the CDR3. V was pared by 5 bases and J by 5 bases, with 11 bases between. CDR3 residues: CASSRRELDTQYF. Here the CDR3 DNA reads TGTGCCAGCAGTCGGCGAGAGCTAGATACGCAGTATTTT.

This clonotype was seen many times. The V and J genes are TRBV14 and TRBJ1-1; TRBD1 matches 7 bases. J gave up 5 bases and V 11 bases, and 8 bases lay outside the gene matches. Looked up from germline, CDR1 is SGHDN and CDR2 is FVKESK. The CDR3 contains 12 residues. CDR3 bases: TGTGCCGTCAGACAGGGCCAAACTGAAGCTTTCTTT. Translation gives CAVRQGQTEAFF.

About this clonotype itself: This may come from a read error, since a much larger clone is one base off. The CDR3 coding sequence is TGCAGTGCAGGGGGCGATGAGACCCAGTACTTC. The encoded protein is CSAGGDETQYF. This rearrangement joins TRBV20-1 to TRBJ2-5; 7 bases fit TRBD1. The CDR3 is 11 amino acids. Germline V gives CDR1 DFQATT, CDR2 SNEGSKA (reference sequence). V shed 6 bases and J 5 bases; nucleotides not matched to a gene: 3.

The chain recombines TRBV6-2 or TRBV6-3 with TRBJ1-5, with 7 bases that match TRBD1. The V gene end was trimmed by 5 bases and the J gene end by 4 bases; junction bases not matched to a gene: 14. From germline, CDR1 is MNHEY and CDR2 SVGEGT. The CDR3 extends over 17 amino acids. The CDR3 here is CASSPHGRGSSNQPQHF. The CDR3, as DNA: TGTGCCAGCAGTCCCCACGGCAGGGGGTCGTCTAATCAGCCCCAGCATTTT.

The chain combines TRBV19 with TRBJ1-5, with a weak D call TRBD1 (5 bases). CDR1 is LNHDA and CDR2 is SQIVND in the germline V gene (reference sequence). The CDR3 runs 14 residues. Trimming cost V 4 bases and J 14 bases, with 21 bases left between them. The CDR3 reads CASSTAPGTSGEHF. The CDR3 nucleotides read TGTGCCAGTAGTACAGCTCCAGGGACGTCGGGCGAGCATTTT.

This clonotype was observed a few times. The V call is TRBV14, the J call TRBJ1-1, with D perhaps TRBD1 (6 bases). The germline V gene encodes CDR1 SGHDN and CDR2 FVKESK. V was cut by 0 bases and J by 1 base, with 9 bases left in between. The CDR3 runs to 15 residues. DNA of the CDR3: TGTGCCAGCAGCCAAGATCGGGGGGCGAACACTGAAGCTTTCTTT. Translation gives CASSQDRGANTEAFF. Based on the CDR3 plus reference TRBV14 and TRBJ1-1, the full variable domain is EAGVTQFPSHSVIEKGQTVTLRCDPISGHDNLYWYRRVMGKEIKFLLHFVKESKQDESGMPNNRFLAERTGGTYSTLKVQPAELEDSGVYFCASSQDRGANTEAFFGQGTRLTVV.

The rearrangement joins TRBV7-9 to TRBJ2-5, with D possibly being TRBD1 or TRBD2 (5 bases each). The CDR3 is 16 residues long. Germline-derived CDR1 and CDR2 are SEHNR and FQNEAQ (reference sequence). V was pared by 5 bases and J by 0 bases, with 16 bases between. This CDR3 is CASSPRDRGNQETQYF. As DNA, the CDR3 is TGTGCCAGCAGCCCCAGGGATAGAGGGAACCAAGAGACCCAGTACTTC. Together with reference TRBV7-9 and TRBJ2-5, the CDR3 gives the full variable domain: DTGVSQNPRHKITKRGQNVTFRCDPISEHNRLYWYRQTLGQGPEFLTYFQNEAQLEKSRLLSDRFSAERPKGSFSTLEIQRTEQGDSAMYLCASSPRDRGNQETQYFGPGTRLLVL.

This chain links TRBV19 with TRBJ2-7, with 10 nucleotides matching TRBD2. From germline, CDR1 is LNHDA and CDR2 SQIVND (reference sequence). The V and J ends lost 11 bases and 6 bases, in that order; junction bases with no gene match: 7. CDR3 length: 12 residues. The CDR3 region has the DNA TGTGCCGCCTCTAGCGGGAGTCGCGAGCAGTACTTC. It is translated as CAASSGSREQYF.

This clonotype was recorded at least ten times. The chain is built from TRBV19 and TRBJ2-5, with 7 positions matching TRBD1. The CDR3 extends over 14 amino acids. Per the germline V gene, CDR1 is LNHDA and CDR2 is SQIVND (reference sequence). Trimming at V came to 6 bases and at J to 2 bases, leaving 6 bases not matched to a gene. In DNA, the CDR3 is TGTGCCAGTAGGCGCCCGGGACAGCAAGAGACCCAGTACTTC. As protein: CASRRPGQQETQYF.

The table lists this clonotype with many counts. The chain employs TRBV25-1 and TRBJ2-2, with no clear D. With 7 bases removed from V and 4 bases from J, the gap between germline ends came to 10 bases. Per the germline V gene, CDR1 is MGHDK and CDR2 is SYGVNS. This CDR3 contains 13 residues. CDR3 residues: CASTDHLTGELFF. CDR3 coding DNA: TGTGCCAGCACAGACCACCTCACCGGGGAGCTGTTTTTT.

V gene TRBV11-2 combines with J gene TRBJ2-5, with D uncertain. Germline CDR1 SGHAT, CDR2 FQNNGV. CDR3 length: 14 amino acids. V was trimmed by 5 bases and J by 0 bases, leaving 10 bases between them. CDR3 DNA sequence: TGTGCCAGCAGCCCCGATTGGAACCAAGAGACCCAGTACTTC. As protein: CASSPDWNQETQYF.

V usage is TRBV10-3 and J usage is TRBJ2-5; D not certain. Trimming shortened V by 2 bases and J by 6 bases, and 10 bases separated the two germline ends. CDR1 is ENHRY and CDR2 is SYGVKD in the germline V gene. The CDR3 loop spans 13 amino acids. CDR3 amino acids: CAISEVGSQTQYF. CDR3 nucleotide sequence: TGTGCCATCAGTGAGGTGGGGTCACAGACCCAGTACTTC.

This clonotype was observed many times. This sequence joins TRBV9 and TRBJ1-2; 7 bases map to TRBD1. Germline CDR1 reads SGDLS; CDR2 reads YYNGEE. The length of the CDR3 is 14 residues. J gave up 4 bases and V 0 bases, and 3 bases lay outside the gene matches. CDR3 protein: CASSVAQGIYGYTF. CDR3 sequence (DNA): TGTGCCAGCAGCGTAGCACAGGGGATCTATGGCTACACCTTC. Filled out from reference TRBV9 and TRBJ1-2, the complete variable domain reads DSGVTQTPKHLITATGQRVTLRCSPRSGDLSVYWYQQSLDQGLQFLIQYYNGEERAKGNILERFSAQQFPDLHSELNLSSLELGDSALYFCASSVAQGIYGYTFGSGTRLTVV.

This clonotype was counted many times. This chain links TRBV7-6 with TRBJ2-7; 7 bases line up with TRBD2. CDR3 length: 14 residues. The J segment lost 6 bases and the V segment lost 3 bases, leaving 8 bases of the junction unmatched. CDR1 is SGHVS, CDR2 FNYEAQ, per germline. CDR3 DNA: TGTGCCAGCAGCTTGGGTCGGGGGGTTGGCGAGCAGTACTTC. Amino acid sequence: CASSLGRGVGEQYF.

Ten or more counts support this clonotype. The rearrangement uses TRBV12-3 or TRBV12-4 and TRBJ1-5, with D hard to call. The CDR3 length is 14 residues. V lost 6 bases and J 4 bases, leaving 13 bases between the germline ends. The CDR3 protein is CASSLSAGNQPQHF. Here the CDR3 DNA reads TGTGCCAGCAGCTTATCTGCGGGAAATCAGCCCCAGCATTTT.

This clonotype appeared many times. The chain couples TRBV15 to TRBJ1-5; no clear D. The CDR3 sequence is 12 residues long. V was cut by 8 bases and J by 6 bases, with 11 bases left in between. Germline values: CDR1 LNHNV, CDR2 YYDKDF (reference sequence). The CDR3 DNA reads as TGTGCCACCGGCGCTGGGATTCAGCCCCAGCATTTT. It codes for CATGAGIQPQHF. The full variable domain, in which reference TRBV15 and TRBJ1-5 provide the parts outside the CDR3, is DAMVIQNPRYQVTQFGKPVTLSCSQTLNHNVMYWYQQKSSQAPKLLFHYYDKDFNNEADTPDNFQSRRPNTSFCFLDIRSPGLGDTAMYLCATGAGIQPQHFGDGTRLSIL.